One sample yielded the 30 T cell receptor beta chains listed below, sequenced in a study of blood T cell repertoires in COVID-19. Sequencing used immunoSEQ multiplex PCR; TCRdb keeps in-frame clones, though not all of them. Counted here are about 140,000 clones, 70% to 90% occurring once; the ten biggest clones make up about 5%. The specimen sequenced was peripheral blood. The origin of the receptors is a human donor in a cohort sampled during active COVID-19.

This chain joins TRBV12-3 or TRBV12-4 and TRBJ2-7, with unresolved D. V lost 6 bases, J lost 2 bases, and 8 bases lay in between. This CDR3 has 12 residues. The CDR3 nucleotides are TGTGCCAGCAGCCGAGGAGCCTACGAGCAGTACTTC. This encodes CASSRGAYEQYF.

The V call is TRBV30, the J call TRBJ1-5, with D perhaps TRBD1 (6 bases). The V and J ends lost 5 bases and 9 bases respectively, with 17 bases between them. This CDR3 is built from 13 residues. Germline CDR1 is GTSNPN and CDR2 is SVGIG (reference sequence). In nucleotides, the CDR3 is TGTGCCTGGGCCGGACAGCGGCTAGGGCCCCAGCATTTT. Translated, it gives CAWAGQRLGPQHF.

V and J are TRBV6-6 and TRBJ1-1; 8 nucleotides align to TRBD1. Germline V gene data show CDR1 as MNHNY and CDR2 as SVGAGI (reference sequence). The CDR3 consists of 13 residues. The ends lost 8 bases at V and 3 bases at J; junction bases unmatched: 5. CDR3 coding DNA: TGTGCCAGCTCCGGGACAGGACACACTGAAGCTTTCTTT. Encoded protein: CASSGTGHTEAFF.

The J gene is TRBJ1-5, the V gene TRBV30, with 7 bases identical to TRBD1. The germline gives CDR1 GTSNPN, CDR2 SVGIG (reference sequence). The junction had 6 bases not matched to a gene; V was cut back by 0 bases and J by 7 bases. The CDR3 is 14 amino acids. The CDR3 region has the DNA TGTGCCTGGAGTGTAGGAGGGGGCCTCCAGCCCCAGCATTTT. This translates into CAWSVGGGLQPQHF.

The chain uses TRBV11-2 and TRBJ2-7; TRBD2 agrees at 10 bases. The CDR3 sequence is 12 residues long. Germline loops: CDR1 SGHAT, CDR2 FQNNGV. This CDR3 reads CASGGTSYEQYF. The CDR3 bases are TGTGCTAGCGGGGGGACCTCCTACGAGCAGTACTTC.

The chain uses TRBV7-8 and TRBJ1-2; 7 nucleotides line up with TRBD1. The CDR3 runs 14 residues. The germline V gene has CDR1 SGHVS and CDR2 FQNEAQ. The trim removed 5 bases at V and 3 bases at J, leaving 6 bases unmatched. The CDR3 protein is CASSPYRGYYGYTF. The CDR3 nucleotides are TGTGCCAGCAGCCCCTACAGGGGCTACTATGGCTACACCTTC.

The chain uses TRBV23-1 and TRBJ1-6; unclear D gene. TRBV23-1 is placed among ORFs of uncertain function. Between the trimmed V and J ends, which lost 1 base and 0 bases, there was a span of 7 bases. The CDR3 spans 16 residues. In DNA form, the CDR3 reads TGCGCCAGCAGTCAATTGCGGAGCTCCTATAATTCACCCCTCCACTTT. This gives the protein CASSQLRSSYNSPLHF.

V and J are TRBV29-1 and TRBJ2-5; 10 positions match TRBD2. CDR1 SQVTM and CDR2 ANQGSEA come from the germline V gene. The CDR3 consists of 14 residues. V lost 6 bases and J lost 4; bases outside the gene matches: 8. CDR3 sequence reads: CSVRASGRTETQYF. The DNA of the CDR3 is TGCAGCGTAAGGGCTAGCGGGAGAACAGAGACCCAGTACTTC.

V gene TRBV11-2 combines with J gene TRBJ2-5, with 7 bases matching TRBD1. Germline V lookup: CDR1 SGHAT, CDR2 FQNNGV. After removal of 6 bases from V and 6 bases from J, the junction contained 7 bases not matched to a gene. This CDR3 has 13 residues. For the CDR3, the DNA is TGTGCCAGCAGGCGACAGGGTGCGAAGACCCAGTACTTC. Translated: CASRRQGAKTQYF. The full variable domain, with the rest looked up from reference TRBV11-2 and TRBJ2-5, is EAGVAQSPRYKIIEKRQSVAFWCNPISGHATLYWYQQILGQGPKLLIQFQNNGVVDDSQLPKDRFSAERLKGVDSTLKIQPAKLEDSAVYLCASRRQGAKTQYFGPGTRLLVL.

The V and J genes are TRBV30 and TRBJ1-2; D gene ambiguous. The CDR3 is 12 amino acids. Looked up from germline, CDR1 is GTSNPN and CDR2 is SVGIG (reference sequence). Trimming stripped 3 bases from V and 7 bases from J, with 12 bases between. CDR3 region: CAWRMGWAGYTF. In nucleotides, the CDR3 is TGTGCCTGGAGAATGGGCTGGGCTGGCTACACCTTC.

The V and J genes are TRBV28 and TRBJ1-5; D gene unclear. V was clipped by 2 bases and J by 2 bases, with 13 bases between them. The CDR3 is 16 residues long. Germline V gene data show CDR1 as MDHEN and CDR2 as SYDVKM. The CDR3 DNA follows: TGTGCCAGCAGTTTAAGGGCGGGGTCTGGCAATCAGCCCCAGCATTTT. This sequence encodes CASSLRAGSGNQPQHF. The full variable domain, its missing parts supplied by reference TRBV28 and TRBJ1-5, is DVKVTQSSRYLVKRTGEKVFLECVQDMDHENMFWYRQDPGLGLRLIYFSYDVKMKEKGDIPEGYSVSREKKERFSLILESASTNQTSMYLCASSLRAGSGNQPQHFGDGTRLSIL.

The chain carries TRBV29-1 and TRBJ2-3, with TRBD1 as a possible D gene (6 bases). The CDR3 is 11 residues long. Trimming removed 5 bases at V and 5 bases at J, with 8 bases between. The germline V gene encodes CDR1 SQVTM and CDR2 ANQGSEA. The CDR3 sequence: CSVTGLDTQYF. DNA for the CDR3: TGCAGCGTTACAGGGTTAGATACGCAGTATTTT.

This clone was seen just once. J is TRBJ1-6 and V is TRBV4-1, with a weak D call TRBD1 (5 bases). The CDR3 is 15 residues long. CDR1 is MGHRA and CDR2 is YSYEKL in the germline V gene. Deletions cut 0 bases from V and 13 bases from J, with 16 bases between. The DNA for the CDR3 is TGCGCCAGCAGCCAAGATCCGATGGGGGGAGGCCCCCTCCACTTT. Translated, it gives CASSQDPMGGGPLHF.

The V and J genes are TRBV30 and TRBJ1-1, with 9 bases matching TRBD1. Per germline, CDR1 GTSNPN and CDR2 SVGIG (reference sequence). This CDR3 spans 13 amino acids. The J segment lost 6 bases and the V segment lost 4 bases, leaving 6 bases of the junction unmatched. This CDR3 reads CAWTRRQGAEAFF. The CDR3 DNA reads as TGTGCCTGGACCCGGCGACAGGGGGCTGAAGCTTTCTTT.

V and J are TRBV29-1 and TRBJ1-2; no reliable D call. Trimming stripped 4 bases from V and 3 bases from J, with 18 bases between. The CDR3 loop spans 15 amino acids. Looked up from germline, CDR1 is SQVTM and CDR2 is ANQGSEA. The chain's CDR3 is CSVVSGVSQDYGYTF. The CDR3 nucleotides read TGCAGCGTTGTTTCCGGGGTGTCCCAAGACTATGGCTACACCTTC.

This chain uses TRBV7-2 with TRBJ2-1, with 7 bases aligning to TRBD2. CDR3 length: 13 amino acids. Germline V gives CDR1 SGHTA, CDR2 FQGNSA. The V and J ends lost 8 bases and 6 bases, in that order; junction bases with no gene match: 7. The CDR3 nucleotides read TGTGCCAGCCGTCCCGGGGGGTCCAATGAGCAGTTCTTC. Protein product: CASRPGGSNEQFF.

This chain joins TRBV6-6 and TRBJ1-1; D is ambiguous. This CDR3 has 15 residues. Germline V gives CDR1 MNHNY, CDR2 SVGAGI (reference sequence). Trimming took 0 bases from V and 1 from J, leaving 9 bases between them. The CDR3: CASSYSSVKNTEAFF. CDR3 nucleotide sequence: TGTGCCAGCAGTTACTCGAGCGTCAAGAACACTGAAGCTTTCTTT.

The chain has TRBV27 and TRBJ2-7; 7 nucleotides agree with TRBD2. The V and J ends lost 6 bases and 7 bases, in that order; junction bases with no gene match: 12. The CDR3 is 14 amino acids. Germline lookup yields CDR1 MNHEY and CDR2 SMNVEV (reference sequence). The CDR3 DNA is TGTGCCAGCAGCTCATTTGGGGGGGTTGTTGAGCAGTACTTC. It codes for CASSSFGGVVEQYF.

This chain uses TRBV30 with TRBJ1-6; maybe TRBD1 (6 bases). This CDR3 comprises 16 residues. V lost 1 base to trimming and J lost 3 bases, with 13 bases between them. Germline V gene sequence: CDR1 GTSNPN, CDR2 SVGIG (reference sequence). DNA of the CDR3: TGTGCCTGGAGTGCAGGGGACGGGATCTATAATTCACCCCTCCACTTT. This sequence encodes CAWSAGDGIYNSPLHF. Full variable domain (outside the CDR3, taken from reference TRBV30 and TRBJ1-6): SQTIHQWPATLVQPVGSPLSLECTVEGTSNPNLYWYRQAAGRGLQLLFYSVGIGQISSEVPQNLSASRPQDRQFILSSKKLLLSDSGFYLCAWSAGDGIYNSPLHFGNGTRLTVT.

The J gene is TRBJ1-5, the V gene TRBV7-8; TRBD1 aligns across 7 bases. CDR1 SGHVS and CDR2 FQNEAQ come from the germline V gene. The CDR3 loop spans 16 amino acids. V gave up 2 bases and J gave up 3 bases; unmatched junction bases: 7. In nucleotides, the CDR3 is TGTGCCAGCAGCTTACATGCAGGGGGGACCAATCAGCCCCAGCATTTT. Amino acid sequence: CASSLHAGGTNQPQHF.

The CDR3 here is CASSDASTSGYNEQFF. CDR3 in DNA: TGTGCCAGCAGTGATGCGTCGACTAGCGGTTACAATGAGCAGTTCTTC. The V gene is TRBV6-1, the J gene TRBJ2-1; 9 nucleotides match TRBD2. CDR1 and CDR2 (germline): MNHNS, SASEGT. The CDR3 sequence is 16 residues long. V shed 3 bases, J shed 4 bases, and the junction held 7 bases outside the gene matches.

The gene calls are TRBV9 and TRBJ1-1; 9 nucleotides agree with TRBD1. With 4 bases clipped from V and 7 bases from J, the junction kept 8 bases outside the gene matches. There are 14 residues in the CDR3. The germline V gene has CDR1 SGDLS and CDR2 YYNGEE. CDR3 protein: CASSRTGGPYEAFF. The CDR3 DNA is TGTGCCAGCAGCCGCACAGGGGGCCCATATGAAGCTTTCTTT.

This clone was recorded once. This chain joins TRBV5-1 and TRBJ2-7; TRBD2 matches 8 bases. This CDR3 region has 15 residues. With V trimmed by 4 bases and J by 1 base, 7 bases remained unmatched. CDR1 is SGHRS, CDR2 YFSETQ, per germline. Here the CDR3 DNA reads TGCGCCAGCAGCGCGGTAGCGGGGAGGTCCTACGAGCAGTACTTC. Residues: CASSAVAGRSYEQYF. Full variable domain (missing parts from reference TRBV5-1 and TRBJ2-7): KAGVTQTPRYLIKTRGQQVTLSCSPISGHRSVSWYQQTPGQGLQFLFEYFSETQRNKGNFPGRFSGRQFSNSRSEMNVSTLELGDSALYLCASSAVAGRSYEQYFGPGTRLTVT.

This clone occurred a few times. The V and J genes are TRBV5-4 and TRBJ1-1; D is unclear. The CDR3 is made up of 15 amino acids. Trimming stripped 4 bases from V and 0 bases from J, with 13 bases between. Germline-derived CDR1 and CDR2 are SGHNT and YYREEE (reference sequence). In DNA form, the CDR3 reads TGTGCCAGCAGCGTGCAGTCTCCAATGAACACTGAAGCTTTCTTT. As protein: CASSVQSPMNTEAFF.

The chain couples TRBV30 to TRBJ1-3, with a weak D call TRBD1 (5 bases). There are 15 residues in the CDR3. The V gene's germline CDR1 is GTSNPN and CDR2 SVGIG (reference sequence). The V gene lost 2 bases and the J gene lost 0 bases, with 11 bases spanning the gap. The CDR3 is CAWSTGQSSGNTIYF. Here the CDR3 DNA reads TGTGCCTGGAGTACAGGCCAAAGCTCTGGAAACACCATATATTTT.

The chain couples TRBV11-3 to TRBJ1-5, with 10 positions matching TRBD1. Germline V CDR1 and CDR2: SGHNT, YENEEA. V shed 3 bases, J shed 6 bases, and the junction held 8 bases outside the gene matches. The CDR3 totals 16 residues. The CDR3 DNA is TGTGCCAGCAGCTTCGCTCGGGACAGGGGTGCTCAGCCCCAGCATTTT. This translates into CASSFARDRGAQPQHF.

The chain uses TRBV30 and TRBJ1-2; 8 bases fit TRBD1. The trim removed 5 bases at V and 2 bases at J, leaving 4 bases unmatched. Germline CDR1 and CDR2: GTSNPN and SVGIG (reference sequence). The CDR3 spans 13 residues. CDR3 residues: CAWSRDRNYGYTF. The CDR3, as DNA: TGTGCCTGGTCGCGGGACAGGAACTATGGCTACACCTTC.

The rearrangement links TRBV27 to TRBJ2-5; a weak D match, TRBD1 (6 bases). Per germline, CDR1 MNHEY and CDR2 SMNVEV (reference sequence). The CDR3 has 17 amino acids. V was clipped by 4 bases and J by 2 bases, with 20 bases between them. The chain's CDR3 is CASSSYSRGWLQETQYF. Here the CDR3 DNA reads TGTGCCAGCAGTTCTTACAGCAGGGGATGGTTGCAAGAGACCCAGTACTTC.

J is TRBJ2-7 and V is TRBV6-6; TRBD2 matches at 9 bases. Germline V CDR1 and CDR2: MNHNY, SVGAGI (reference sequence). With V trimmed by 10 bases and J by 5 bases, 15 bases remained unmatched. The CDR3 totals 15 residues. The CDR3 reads CATEYQTGTSNEQYF. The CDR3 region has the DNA TGTGCCACCGAATATCAAACCGGGACTAGCAACGAGCAGTACTTC.

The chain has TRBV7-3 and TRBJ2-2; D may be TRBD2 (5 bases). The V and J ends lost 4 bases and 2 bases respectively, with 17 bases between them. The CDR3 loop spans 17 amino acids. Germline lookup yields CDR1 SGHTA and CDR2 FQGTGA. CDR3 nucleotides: TGTGCCAGCAGCTCCCGCGCGAGGGTAGGAAACACCGGGGAGCTGTTTTTT. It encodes CASSSRARVGNTGELFF.